This entry lists 26 T cell receptor beta chains sequenced from one sample in a study of Graves' ophthalmopathy and Graves' hyperthyroidism. Scientists amplified the TCR beta CDR3 regions from RNA transcripts. HTBI primers were employed in first-round RT-PCR, then a second-round multiplex PCR followed. TCRdb independently ran MiXCR on the multiplex PCR reads; one entry per CDR3 protein. The sample holds 400,000 to 500,000 distinct CDR3 sequences, over 20% seen once. The sequenced sample was peripheral blood. These receptors all come from a young woman with stable Graves' hyperthyroidism.

This clonotype was counted a few times. One base away lies a much larger clone, so this may be a sequencing read error. The chain carries TRBV30 and TRBJ1-1, with D maybe TRBD1 (5 bases). V shed 1 base and J shed 1 base, with 7 bases lying between them. This CDR3 contains 13 residues. Germline CDR1 reads GTSNPN; CDR2 reads SVGIG (reference sequence). CDR3 DNA sequence: TGTGCCTGGAGTGGAGACAGGAACACTGAAGCTTTCTTT. Translation: CAWSGDRNTEAFF.

The V gene is TRBV6-1, the J gene TRBJ2-7; D remains ambiguous. In germline, CDR1 is MNHNS, CDR2 SASEGT. Between the trimmed V and J ends, which lost 0 bases and 1 base, there was a span of 10 bases. The CDR3 loop spans 15 amino acids. CDR3 protein: CASSEALTGSYEQYF. The CDR3 region has the DNA TGTGCCAGCAGTGAAGCGCTTACGGGTTCCTACGAGCAGTACTTC.

Comments on this clonotype: Germline is not matched at one junction end, which may reflect a read error. The chain is built from TRBV6-5 and TRBJ1-6, with 8 positions matching TRBD1. The CDR3 spans 20 residues. The germline V gene has CDR1 MNHEY and CDR2 SVGAGI. The CDR3 loop reads CASRYRRVAGGRSYNSALHF. CDR3 nucleotides: TGTGCCAGCAGGTACCGGAGAGTCGCAGGGGGCCGCTCCTATAATTCAGCCCTCCACTTT.

This clonotype was recorded many times. The genes are TRBV7-9 and TRBJ1-1, with D maybe TRBD1 (5 bases). V lost 1 base and J 6 bases, leaving 6 bases between the germline ends. CDR1 SEHNR and CDR2 FQNEAQ come from the germline V gene (reference sequence). CDR3 length: 12 residues. The CDR3 DNA reads as TGTGCCAGCAGCTTAGAACAGGCTGAAGCTTTCTTT. Translating it yields CASSLEQAEAFF. The full variable domain, completed using reference TRBV7-9 and TRBJ1-1, is DTGVSQNPRHKITKRGQNVTFRCDPISEHNRLYWYRQTLGQGPEFLTYFQNEAQLEKSRLLSDRFSAERPKGSFSTLEIQRTEQGDSAMYLCASSLEQAEAFFGQGTRLTVV.

This clonotype was seen at least ten times. The rearrangement joins TRBV6-5 to TRBJ2-7; 7 nucleotides line up with TRBD1. V lost 4 bases to trimming and J lost 3 bases; unmatched junction nucleotides: 12. Germline CDR1 is MNHEY and CDR2 is SVGAGI. The CDR3 runs to 16 residues. CDR3 sequence reads: CASSSAMTGLDYEQYF. DNA of the CDR3: TGTGCCAGCAGTTCCGCCATGACAGGGCTTGACTACGAGCAGTACTTC.

The chain joins TRBV30 to TRBJ1-2; D not resolved. V lost 2 bases to trimming and J lost 4 bases, with 8 bases between them. Germline CDR1 is GTSNPN and CDR2 is SVGIG (reference sequence). The CDR3 covers 12 residues. Here the CDR3 reads CAWSPASYGYTF. CDR3 DNA: TGTGCCTGGAGTCCCGCCAGCTATGGCTACACCTTC.

The chain is built from TRBV5-1 and TRBJ2-7; D is undetermined. This CDR3 comprises 14 residues. The V end lost 4 bases, the J end lost 3 bases, and 14 bases lay between the germline ends. The V gene's germline CDR1 is SGHRS and CDR2 YFSETQ. The CDR3 spells CASSRRSWVYEQYF. In DNA form, the CDR3 reads TGCGCCAGCAGCCGGCGGTCGTGGGTCTACGAGCAGTACTTC.

The rearrangement links TRBV20-1 to TRBJ2-5, with TRBD1 matching 10 bases. The CDR3 is 14 amino acids. Germline V gene sequence: CDR1 DFQATT, CDR2 SNEGSKA (reference sequence). V was clipped by 6 bases and J by 2 bases; unmatched bases: 6. The CDR3 region is CSALMGQGQETQYF. The CDR3 bases are TGCAGTGCACTAATGGGACAGGGGCAAGAGACCCAGTACTTC.

A note on this clonotype: Given a much more abundant clone one base away, this may be a read error. The chain has TRBV6-1 and TRBJ2-5; D unresolved. With 1 base removed from V and 4 bases from J, the gap between germline ends came to 4 bases. The V gene's germline CDR1 is MNHNS and CDR2 SASEGT. The length of the CDR3 is 12 residues. This CDR3 is CASSEDRETQYF. The CDR3 DNA reads as TGTGCCAGCAGTGAAGACAGAGAGACCCAGTACTTC.

The gene calls are TRBV19 and TRBJ2-2, with a weak D call TRBD1 (5 bases). The V gene lost 6 bases and the J gene lost 2 bases, with 10 bases spanning the gap. Germline V gene sequence: CDR1 LNHDA, CDR2 SQIVND (reference sequence). The CDR3 is 14 residues long. As DNA, the CDR3 is TGTGCCAGTAGCACGGACACCAACACCGGGGAGCTGTTTTTT. Translated, it gives CASSTDTNTGELFF.

In its sample, this clonotype was seen many times. V is TRBV9 and J is TRBJ2-5; 13 bases are a match to TRBD2. The CDR3 is 18 residues long. Trimming took 0 bases from V and 0 from J; bases not matched to a gene: 5. Germline CDR1 is SGDLS and CDR2 is YYNGEE. The chain's CDR3 is CASSVGTSGSIDQETQYF. CDR3 bases: TGTGCCAGCAGCGTAGGGACTAGCGGGAGTATTGACCAAGAGACCCAGTACTTC.

This clonotype has a count of ten or more. CDR3: CASSFTSSYEQYF. Written as DNA, the CDR3 is TGTGCCAGCAGTTTCACCTCATCCTACGAGCAGTACTTC. The chain carries TRBV6-5 and TRBJ2-7, with no clear D. Trimming removed 4 bases from V and 1 base from J, with 8 bases in between. Germline CDR1 reads MNHEY; CDR2 reads SVGAGI. The CDR3 has 13 amino acids.

Concerning this clonotype itself: A much larger clone differs from this one at a single base, so this may be a read error. The chain is built from TRBV30 and TRBJ1-5, with D unclear. Germline assignment: CDR1 GTSNPN and CDR2 SVGIG (reference sequence). This CDR3 region has 13 residues. The CDR3 sequence is CTWSGGPNQPQHF. DNA of the CDR3: TGTACCTGGAGTGGAGGGCCGAATCAGCCCCAGCATTTT.

The CDR3 is CASSFVPLGETQYF. The CDR3 DNA sequence: TGTGCCAGCAGCTTCGTTCCTCTCGGAGAGACCCAGTACTTC. This chain uses TRBV7-8 with TRBJ2-5, with no clear D. The germline V and J ends were trimmed by 3 bases and 4 bases, with 12 bases remaining between them. The V gene's germline CDR1 is SGHVS and CDR2 FQNEAQ. The length of the CDR3 is 14 residues.

This clonotype showed up many times. This chain links TRBV6-1 with TRBJ2-7; possible D gene TRBD2, 5 bases. Germline lookup yields CDR1 MNHNS and CDR2 SASEGT. CDR3 length: 11 amino acids. V was clipped by 11 bases and J by 3 bases, with 11 bases between them. In nucleotides, the CDR3 is TGTGCCGCGGGCGCCGGCTACGAGCAGTACTTC. As protein: CAAGAGYEQYF.

This clonotype occurred many times. The chain couples TRBV20-1 to TRBJ1-6, with TRBD1 identical over 7 bases. J gave up 8 bases and V 0 bases, and 4 bases lay outside the gene matches. The CDR3 loop spans 14 amino acids. The germline gives CDR1 DFQATT, CDR2 SNEGSKA (reference sequence). CDR3 region: CSARDTGADSPLHF. The CDR3 region has the DNA TGCAGTGCTAGAGATACAGGGGCGGATTCACCCCTCCACTTT.

This clonotype was observed many times. Sequence at one end of the junction differs from germline and may be a read error. The chain carries TRBV27 and TRBJ2-4; D is unresolved. This CDR3 region has 15 residues. Looked up from germline, CDR1 is MNHEY and CDR2 is SMNVEV (reference sequence). This CDR3 reads CASSFYSSSKNIKYF. The DNA of the CDR3 is TGTGCCAGCAGTTTTTATAGCAGCTCCAAAAACATTAAGTACTTC.

This clonotype has just a few counts. A much larger clone lies a single base off, so this may be a read error. The chain carries TRBV12-3 or TRBV12-4 and TRBJ2-5, with TRBD2 identical over 11 bases. The length of the CDR3 is 18 residues. The CDR3 region is CASSLEFVGTSGVKTKYF. The DNA for the CDR3 is TGTGCCAGCAGTTTAGAGTTCGTCGGGACTAGCGGTGTCAAGACCAAGTACTTC.

This clonotype appeared many times. The J gene is TRBJ2-7, the V gene TRBV18; the D call may be TRBD1 or TRBD2 (5 bases each). The CDR3 is 14 amino acids. Germline values: CDR1 KGHSH, CDR2 LQKENI. V lost 3 bases and J 1 base, leaving 10 bases between the germline ends. The CDR3 spells CASSPTWGSYEQYF. Here the CDR3 DNA reads TGTGCCAGCTCACCCACGTGGGGGTCCTACGAGCAGTACTTC.

This clonotype was picked up many times. Here the CDR3 omits its conserved ending phenylalanine or tryptophan, so a read error is the likely source. The CDR3 sequence: CASSDGQPQPQHS. The CDR3 region has the DNA TGTGCCAGCAGTGACGGTCAGCCTCAGCCCCAGCATTCT. The J gene is TRBJ1-5, the V gene TRBV2; D not certain. V lost 3 bases to trimming and J lost 6 bases, with 9 bases between them. The CDR3 sequence is 13 residues long. Germline V gene data show CDR1 as SNHLY and CDR2 as FYNNEI.

In its sample, this clonotype was seen many times. The chain couples TRBV19 to TRBJ1-5; D is undetermined. CDR1 LNHDA and CDR2 SQIVND come from the germline V gene (reference sequence). The CDR3 is 15 residues long. With 3 bases removed from V and 2 bases from J, the gap between germline ends came to 11 bases. The CDR3 protein is CASSIQNQGNQPQHF. DNA for the CDR3: TGTGCCAGTAGTATCCAGAATCAGGGCAATCAGCCCCAGCATTTT.

This chain uses TRBV28 with TRBJ2-7, with D maybe TRBD2 (5 bases). From germline, CDR1 is MDHEN and CDR2 SYDVKM. With 7 bases removed from V and 1 base from J, the gap between germline ends came to 14 bases. The CDR3 has 14 residues. The CDR3 sequence is CASISRVESYEQYF. The DNA for the CDR3 is TGTGCCAGCATCTCGAGGGTGGAATCCTACGAGCAGTACTTC. Drawing the rest from reference TRBV28 and TRBJ2-7, the complete variable domain is DVKVTQSSRYLVKRTGEKVFLECVQDMDHENMFWYRQDPGLGLRLIYFSYDVKMKEKGDIPEGYSVSREKKERFSLILESASTNQTSMYLCASISRVESYEQYFGPGTRLTVT.

This clonotype appeared a few times. The chain combines TRBV30 with TRBJ1-1; TRBD1 matches at 8 bases. CDR1 is GTSNPN and CDR2 is SVGIG in the germline V gene (reference sequence). J lost 0 bases, V lost 5 bases, and 2 bases had no gene match. The CDR3 covers 13 residues. The CDR3 nucleotides read TGTGCCTGGGGGACAGGATTGAACACTGAAGCTTTCTTT. Translating it yields CAWGTGLNTEAFF. The full variable domain, rest sourced from reference TRBV30 and TRBJ1-1, is SQTIHQWPATLVQPVGSPLSLECTVEGTSNPNLYWYRQAAGRGLQLLFYSVGIGQISSEVPQNLSASRPQDRQFILSSKKLLLSDSGFYLCAWGTGLNTEAFFGQGTRLTVV.

This clonotype has at least ten counts. The chain links TRBV7-2 to TRBJ1-2; D is possibly TRBD1 (6 bases). Germline V gene lookup returns CDR1 SGHTA and CDR2 FQGNSA. Trimming took off 4 bases at V and 8 bases at J, with 17 bases between the two ends. This CDR3 has 14 residues. The CDR3 loop is CASSSAGQTRGYTF. CDR3 DNA sequence: TGTGCCAGCAGCTCCGCCGGACAGACACGGGGCTACACCTTC.

The CDR3 here is CASSPDRAVAFF. The CDR3 DNA reads TGTGCCAGCAGTCCTGACAGAGCTGTGGCTTTCTTT. This chain joins TRBV12-3 or TRBV12-4 and TRBJ1-1; maybe TRBD1 (5 bases). The V end lost 5 bases, the J end lost 11 bases, and 15 bases lay between the germline ends. The CDR3 extends over 12 amino acids.

In this sample, this clonotype turned up many times. The chain links TRBV7-8 to TRBJ2-5; 8 nucleotides line up with TRBD1. The CDR3 is 16 amino acids. The germline CDR1 and CDR2 sequences are SGHVS and FQNEAQ. Trimming took 5 bases from V and 0 from J; bases not matched to a gene: 8. CDR3 residues: CASSRGAGGYQETQYF. Written as DNA, the CDR3 is TGTGCCAGCAGCCGAGGGGCAGGGGGCTACCAAGAGACCCAGTACTTC.